A single sample is the source of the 10 T cell receptor beta chains below, sequenced in a study of T cell responses to AZD1222 COVID-19 vaccine. Clones were sequenced by immunoSEQ multiplex PCR, and TCRdb holds only the in-frame ones, with some missing. The sample includes roughly 110,000 clones, approximately 87% of them seen just once. The specimen was peripheral blood, collected on day 0 of AZD1222 vaccination. The source of these receptors is an adult in good health.

The rearrangement joins TRBV19 to TRBJ1-4, with 10 bases lining up with TRBD1. From germline, CDR1 is LNHDA and CDR2 SQIVND (reference sequence). V lost 4 bases, J lost 8 bases, and 16 bases stayed unmatched. CDR3 length equals 18 residues. Here the CDR3 reads CASSTATGGGRLGEKLFF. For the CDR3, the DNA is TGTGCCAGTAGTACCGCGACAGGGGGCGGGCGGCTTGGCGAAAAACTGTTTTTT.

The chain combines TRBV19 with TRBJ2-2; 7 bases are a match to TRBD2. V was clipped by 3 bases and J by 2 bases; unmatched bases: 6. Germline CDR1 LNHDA, CDR2 SQIVND (reference sequence). The CDR3 consists of 16 residues. CDR3 sequence: CASSIFASGNTGELFF. The CDR3 nucleotides are TGTGCCAGTAGTATTTTTGCTAGCGGAAACACCGGGGAGCTGTTTTTT.

V and J are TRBV6-5 and TRBJ2-1; 8 nucleotides line up with TRBD2. The CDR3 runs to 16 residues. The V segment lost 0 bases and the J segment 0 bases; nucleotides outside the gene matches: 1. Germline CDR1 reads MNHEY; CDR2 reads SVGAGI. CDR3 sequence (DNA): TGTGCCAGCAGTTACTCGAGCGGGAGCTCCTACAATGAGCAGTTCTTC. Translation gives CASSYSSGSSYNEQFF.

The chain has TRBV28 and TRBJ1-5; D not certain. Germline lookup yields CDR1 MDHEN and CDR2 SYDVKM. The CDR3 is 14 amino acids. V lost 2 bases and J 2 bases, leaving 7 bases between the germline ends. DNA of the CDR3: TGTGCCAGCAGTTTAGGGTGGGGCAATCAGCCCCAGCATTTT. This translates into CASSLGWGNQPQHF.

Concerning this clone itself: Other DNA sequences from this sample encode an identical CDR3 as well. The chain uses TRBV30 and TRBJ1-3; D not resolved. This CDR3 is 12 amino acids long. Trimming pared 0 bases from V and 3 bases from J, leaving 3 bases between. Germline V gene lookup returns CDR1 GTSNPN and CDR2 SVGIG (reference sequence). The CDR3 is CAWSVRGNTIYF. The CDR3 nucleotides are TGTGCCTGGAGTGTACGTGGAAACACCATATATTTT.

The genes are TRBV12-3 or TRBV12-4 and TRBJ2-3; no clear D gene. The CDR3 length is 11 residues. Deletions cut 3 bases from V and 7 bases from J, with 5 bases between. CDR3: CASSFTNTQYF. Here the CDR3 DNA reads TGTGCCAGCAGTTTTACAAATACGCAGTATTTT.

V and J are TRBV7-2 and TRBJ2-1; D call uncertain. Germline lookup yields CDR1 SGHTA and CDR2 FQGNSA. The CDR3 totals 17 residues. V lost 1 base and J lost 7, with 20 bases in between. CDR3 sequence: CASSLDPPPYKTNEQFF. CDR3 nucleotide sequence: TGTGCCAGCAGCTTAGATCCTCCCCCCTATAAAACGAATGAGCAGTTCTTC.

CDR3 region: CASTLIGTEQDTQYF. The DNA of the CDR3 is TGTGCCAGCACCCTGATTGGGACTGAGCAAGATACGCAGTATTTT. The V call is TRBV5-4, the J call TRBJ2-3; possibly TRBD2 for D (6 bases). The germline gives CDR1 SGHNT, CDR2 YYREEE (reference sequence). Trimming took off 6 bases at V and 5 bases at J, with 19 bases between the two ends. This CDR3 is built from 15 residues.

This chain connects TRBV15 to TRBJ2-7, with D possibly TRBD1 on 5 matching bases. Germline CDR1 LNHNV, CDR2 YYDKDF (reference sequence). The V gene lost 0 bases and the J gene lost 6 bases, with 9 bases spanning the gap. This CDR3 has 13 residues. CDR3 loop: CATSRDKGVEQYF. Written as DNA, the CDR3 is TGTGCCACCAGCAGAGATAAAGGGGTCGAGCAGTACTTC. Drawing the rest from reference TRBV15 and TRBJ2-7, the complete variable domain is DAMVIQNPRYQVTQFGKPVTLSCSQTLNHNVMYWYQQKSSQAPKLLFHYYDKDFNNEADTPDNFQSRRPNTSFCFLDIRSPGLGDTAMYLCATSRDKGVEQYFGPGTRLTVT.

The genes are TRBV3-1 (or the pseudogene TRBV3-2) and TRBJ2-1; unclear D gene. Trimming took 0 bases from V and 9 from J, leaving 9 bases between them. Germline lookup yields CDR1 LGHDT and CDR2 YNNKEL (reference sequence). This CDR3 comprises 13 residues. The CDR3 DNA reads as TGTGCCAGCAGCCAAGATGGACGGGCTGAGCAGTTCTTC. It is translated as CASSQDGRAEQFF.